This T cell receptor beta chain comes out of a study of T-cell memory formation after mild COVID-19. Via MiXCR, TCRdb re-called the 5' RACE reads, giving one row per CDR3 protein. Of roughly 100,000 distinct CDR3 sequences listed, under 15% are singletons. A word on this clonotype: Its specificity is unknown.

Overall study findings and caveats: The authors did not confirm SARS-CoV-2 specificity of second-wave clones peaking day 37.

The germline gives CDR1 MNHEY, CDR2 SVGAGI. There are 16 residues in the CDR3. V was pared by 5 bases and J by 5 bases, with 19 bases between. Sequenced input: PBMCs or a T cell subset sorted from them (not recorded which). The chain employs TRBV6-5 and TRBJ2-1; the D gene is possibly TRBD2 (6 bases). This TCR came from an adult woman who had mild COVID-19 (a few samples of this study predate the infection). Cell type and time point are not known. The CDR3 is CASSPVMGGFHNEQFF. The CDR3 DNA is TGTGCCAGCAGTCCCGTCATGGGAGGCTTCCACAATGAGCAGTTCTTC.